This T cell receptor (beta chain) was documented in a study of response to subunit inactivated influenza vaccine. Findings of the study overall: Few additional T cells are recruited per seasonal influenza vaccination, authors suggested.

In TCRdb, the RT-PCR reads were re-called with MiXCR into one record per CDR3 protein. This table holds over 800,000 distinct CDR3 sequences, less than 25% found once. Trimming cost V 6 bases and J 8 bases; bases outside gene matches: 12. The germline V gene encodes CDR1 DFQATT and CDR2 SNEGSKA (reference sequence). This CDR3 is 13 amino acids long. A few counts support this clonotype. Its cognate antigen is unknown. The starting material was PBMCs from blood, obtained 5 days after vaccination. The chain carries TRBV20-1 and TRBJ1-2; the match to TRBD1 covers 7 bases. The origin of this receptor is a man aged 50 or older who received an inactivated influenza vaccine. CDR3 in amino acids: CSARQGRGEGYTF. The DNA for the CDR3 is TGCAGTGCAAGACAGGGAAGGGGCGAGGGCTACACCTTC.